The present entry profiles one T cell receptor (beta chain) with its context. Its matching antigen is unknown. Within the sample, other DNA sequences also encode this same CDR3. The data belong to a study of shared clonotypes between healthy human individuals. Study summary: A couple of women and a few men aged 18 to 49 made up the donors. Whole-study findings and limits: Estimated clonotype richness was generally higher in naive than memory subsets.

The germline V gene has CDR1 MNHEY and CDR2 SVGAGI. CDR3 length: 13 residues. V was cut by 6 bases and J by 0 bases, with 6 bases left in between. Replicate sorted-subset PCRs were loaded with around 0.2 ug DNA, 30,000 to 35,000 T cell genomes. Data came from immunoSEQ multiplex PCR; TCRdb stores just in-frame clones and leaves some out. Of roughly 2,300,000 clones in the sample, about 90% are singletons; the top ten hold approximately 0.39%. The sample was naive CD4+ T cells from PBMCs. Subset noted: CD45RA+ positively selected. This TCR came from a young man in good health. Some clones in this sample may be carry-over from other donors' samples. The J gene is TRBJ2-1, the V gene TRBV6-5; weak D call: TRBD1 (6 bases). The chain's CDR3 is CASSRGSYNEQFF. CDR3 DNA sequence: TGTGCCAGCAGCAGGGGCTCCTACAATGAGCAGTTCTTC.